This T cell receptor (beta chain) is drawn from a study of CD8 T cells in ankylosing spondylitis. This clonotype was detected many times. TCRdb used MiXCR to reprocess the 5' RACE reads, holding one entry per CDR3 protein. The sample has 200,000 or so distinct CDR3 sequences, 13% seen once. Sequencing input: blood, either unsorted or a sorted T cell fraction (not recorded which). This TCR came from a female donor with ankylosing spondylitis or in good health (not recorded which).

The CDR3 sequence: CSARGTSVLQSQFF. The CDR3 nucleotides are TGCAGTGCTAGAGGGACTAGCGTCCTACAATCGCAGTTCTTC. This chain uses TRBV20-1 with TRBJ2-1; 9 nucleotides agree with TRBD2. The germline gives CDR1 DFQATT, CDR2 SNEGSKA (reference sequence). The ends lost 1 base at V and 12 bases at J; junction bases unmatched: 10. CDR3 length equals 14 residues.